Sequencing of this TCR beta chain was carried out in a study of T-cell memory formation after mild COVID-19 (dated by TCRdb to the early 2020s). For context, the study as a whole: Most TCR sequence clusters were specific to one of the two donors. T-cell clones expanding and contracting after mild COVID-19 in a couple of donors were tracked by longitudinal TCRalpha and TCRbeta repertoire sequencing. Two young, previously healthy adult volunteers made up the cohort, one male and one female.

As to this clonotype: No antigen is known for it. Base qualities are missing; no much larger clone stands one base away.

PBMCs were isolated by Ficoll-Paque density gradient centrifugation. The cysteine opens and the phenylalanine closes a CDR3 of 13 amino acids. Only CDR3 DNA is held: 39 bases, read in frame from base 1. Taken from the germline V gene, the CDR1 and CDR2 loops are SQVTM and ANQGSEA. V loses 5 bases, J loses 4 bases, and the germline ends lie 11 bases apart. The sequencer listed for this sample is Illumina NovaSeq 6000. cDNA libraries for TCRalpha and TCRbeta were prepared by 5'RACE using constant-segment primers, with sample barcodes and unique molecular identifiers added. RNA was extracted from every sample with Trizol reagent. The libraries were amplified in two PCR steps, and the second step added a second sample barcode and Illumina TruSeq adapters. Sequencing of libraries was performed on an Illumina NovaSeq with 2 x 150 bp paired-end reads. The authors' pipeline ran thus. The reads were demultiplexed and collapsed into UMI-guided consensus sequences using migec v1.2.7. Using mixcr v2.1.11, UMI consensuses were aligned to TRA and TRB V and J templates and then assembled into clonotypes. Clonotypes were classified as expanded or contracted when called significant by both edgeR and NoisET, with noise models trained on biological replicates. edgeR calls used a false discovery rate-adjusted p below 0.01 and a log2 fold-change threshold of 1. As an exploratory analysis of dynamics, max-normalized trajectories of the 1000 most abundant clonotypes were examined by PCA with hierarchical clustering. The CD4 or CD8 phenotype of responding clones was assigned using the separately sequenced CD4+ and CD8+ repertoires. TCRdb redid the processing of the public reads, applying fastp at Q25 and MiXCR, and retained in-frame beta chains. For every CDR3 protein sequence, its rows merge into one entry that carries the most common genes and DNA. These V and J calls derive from TCRdb rather than the authors' analysis. Here the sample has about 390,000 distinct CDR3 sequences; more than 15% occur a single time. The ten largest clonotypes hold about 22% of the sample.

Summary of the overall study and its limitations: Only a couple of mild cases were covered in the study, and larger cohorts including severe cases with pre-infection samples were considered necessary. SARS-CoV-2 specificity was not confirmed for the second-wave clones peaking on day 37. Some responding clones were detected in pre-infection memory, suggesting pre-existing cross-reactive memory T cells joined the SARS-CoV-2 response. Contracting CD4+ clones turned up mainly in the CM and EM memory subsets, whereas EMRA was where CD8+ clones were enriched. Balanced CD4/CD8 phenotypes were observed for clones contracting from day 15 to 85, whereas a bias towards CD4+ was observed for a second wave of clones expanding from day 15 to 37.

This receptor was taken from a man aged 18-30 years who had mild COVID-19 (a few samples of this study predate the infection). The sample titles of this study are shuffled in the database, so cell type and time point are left out; the donor was told from shared clones. Sequenced: PBMCs or a T cell subset sorted from them (not recorded which). The chain was built from TRBV29-1 and TRBJ2-2, with the D gene call left open. Read as DNA, the sequence is TGCAGCGTTATCATGGGCCTCACCGGGGAGCTGTTTTTT. This sequence encodes CSVIMGLTGELFF.